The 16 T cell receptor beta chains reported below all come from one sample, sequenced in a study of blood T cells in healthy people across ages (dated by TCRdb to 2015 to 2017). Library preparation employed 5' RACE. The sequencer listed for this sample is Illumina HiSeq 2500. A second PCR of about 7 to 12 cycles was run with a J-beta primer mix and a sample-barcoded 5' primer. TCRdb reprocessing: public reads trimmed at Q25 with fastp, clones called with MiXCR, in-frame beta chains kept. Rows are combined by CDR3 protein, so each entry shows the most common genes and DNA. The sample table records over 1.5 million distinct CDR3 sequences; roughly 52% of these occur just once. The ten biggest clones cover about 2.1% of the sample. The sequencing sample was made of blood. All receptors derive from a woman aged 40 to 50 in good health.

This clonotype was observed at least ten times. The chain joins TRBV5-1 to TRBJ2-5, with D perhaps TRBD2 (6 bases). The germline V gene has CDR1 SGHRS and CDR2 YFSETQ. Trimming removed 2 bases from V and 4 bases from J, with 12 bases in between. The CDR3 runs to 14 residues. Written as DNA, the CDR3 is TGCGCCAGCAGCTTAGGCCTAGCGCTAGAGACCCAGTACTTC. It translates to CASSLGLALETQYF. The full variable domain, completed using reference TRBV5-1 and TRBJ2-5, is KAGVTQTPRYLIKTRGQQVTLSCSPISGHRSVSWYQQTPGQGLQFLFEYFSETQRNKGNFPGRFSGRQFSNSRSEMNVSTLELGDSALYLCASSLGLALETQYFGPGTRLLVL.

In nucleotides, the CDR3 is TGTGCCAGCGGCCAGAGTAATTCACCCCTCCACTTT. This gives the protein CASGQSNSPLHF. This chain uses TRBV27 with TRBJ1-6; D ambiguous. Trimming left V 8 bases short and J 6 bases short, with 8 bases between. This CDR3 is 12 amino acids long. Germline loops: CDR1 MNHEY, CDR2 SMNVEV (reference sequence).

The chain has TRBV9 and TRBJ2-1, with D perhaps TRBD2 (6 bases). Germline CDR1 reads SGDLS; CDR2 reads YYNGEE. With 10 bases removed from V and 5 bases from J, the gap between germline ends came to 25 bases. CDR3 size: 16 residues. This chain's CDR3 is CAPGTDSTAGHNEQFF. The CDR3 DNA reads TGTGCCCCCGGGACCGATTCTACGGCGGGGCACAATGAGCAGTTCTTC.

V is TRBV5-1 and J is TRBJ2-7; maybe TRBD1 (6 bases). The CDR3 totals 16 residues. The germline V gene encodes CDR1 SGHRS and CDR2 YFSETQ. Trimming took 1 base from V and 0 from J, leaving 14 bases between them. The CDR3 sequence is CASSLQTGTRSYEQYF. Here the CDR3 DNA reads TGCGCCAGCAGCTTGCAAACCGGGACACGCTCCTACGAGCAGTACTTC.

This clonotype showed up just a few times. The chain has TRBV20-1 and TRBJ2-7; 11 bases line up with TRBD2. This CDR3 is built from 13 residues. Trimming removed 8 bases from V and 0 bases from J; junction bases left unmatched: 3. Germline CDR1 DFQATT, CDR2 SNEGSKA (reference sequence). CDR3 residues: CSSLAGDSYEQYF. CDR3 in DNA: TGCAGTTCACTAGCGGGGGACTCCTACGAGCAGTACTTC.

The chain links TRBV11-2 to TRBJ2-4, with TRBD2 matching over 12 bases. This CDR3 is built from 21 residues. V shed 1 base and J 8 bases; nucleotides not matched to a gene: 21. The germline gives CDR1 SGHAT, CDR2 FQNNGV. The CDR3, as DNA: TGTGCCAGCAGCTTAGTGGGGCTAGCGGGGGGGCTAGGAGGAATACGAGACATTCAGTACTTC. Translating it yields CASSLVGLAGGLGGIRDIQYF.

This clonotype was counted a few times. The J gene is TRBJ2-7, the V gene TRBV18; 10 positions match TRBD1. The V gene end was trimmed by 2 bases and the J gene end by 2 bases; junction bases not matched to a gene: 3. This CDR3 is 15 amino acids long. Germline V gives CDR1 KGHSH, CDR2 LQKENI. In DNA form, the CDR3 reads TGTGCCAGCTCACCAGCGGGACAGGGGCCCTACGAGCAGTACTTC. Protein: CASSPAGQGPYEQYF. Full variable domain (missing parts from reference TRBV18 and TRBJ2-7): NAGVMQNPRHLVRRRGQEARLRCSPMKGHSHVYWYRQLPEEGLKFMVYLQKENIIDESGMPKERFSAEFPKEGPSILRIQQVVRGDSAAYFCASSPAGQGPYEQYFGPGTRLTVT.

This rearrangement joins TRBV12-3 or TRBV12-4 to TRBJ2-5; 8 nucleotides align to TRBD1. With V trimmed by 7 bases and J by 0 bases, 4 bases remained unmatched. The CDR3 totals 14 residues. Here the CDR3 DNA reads TGTGCCAGCACCGAGGACAGGGACCAAGAGACCCAGTACTTC. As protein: CASTEDRDQETQYF.

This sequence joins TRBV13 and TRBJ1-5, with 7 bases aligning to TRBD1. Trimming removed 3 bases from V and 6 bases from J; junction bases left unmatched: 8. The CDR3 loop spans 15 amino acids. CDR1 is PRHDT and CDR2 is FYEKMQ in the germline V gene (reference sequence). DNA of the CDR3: TGTGCCAGCAGCTTTTCAGGGGGTTTGGGTCAGCCCCAGCATTTT. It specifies CASSFSGGLGQPQHF.

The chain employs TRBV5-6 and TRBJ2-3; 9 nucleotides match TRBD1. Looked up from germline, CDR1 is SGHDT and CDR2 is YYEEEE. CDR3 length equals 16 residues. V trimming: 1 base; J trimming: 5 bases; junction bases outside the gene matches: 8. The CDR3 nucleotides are TGTGCCAGCAGCTTGATGGCGGGACAGGGAGGAGATACGCAGTATTTT. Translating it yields CASSLMAGQGGDTQYF.

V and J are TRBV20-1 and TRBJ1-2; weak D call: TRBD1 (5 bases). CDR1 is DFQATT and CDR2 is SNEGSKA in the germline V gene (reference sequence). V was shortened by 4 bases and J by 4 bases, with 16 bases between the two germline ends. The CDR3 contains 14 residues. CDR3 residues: CSATGGNTRYGYTF. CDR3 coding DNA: TGCAGTGCTACCGGGGGAAATACCCGCTATGGCTACACCTTC.

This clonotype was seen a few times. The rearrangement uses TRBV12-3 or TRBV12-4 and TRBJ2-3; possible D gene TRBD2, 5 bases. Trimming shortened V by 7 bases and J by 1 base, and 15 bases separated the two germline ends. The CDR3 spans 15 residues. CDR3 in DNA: TGTGCCAGCACCCCGTTTATCGGGGGCACAGATACGCAGTATTTT. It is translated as CASTPFIGGTDTQYF.

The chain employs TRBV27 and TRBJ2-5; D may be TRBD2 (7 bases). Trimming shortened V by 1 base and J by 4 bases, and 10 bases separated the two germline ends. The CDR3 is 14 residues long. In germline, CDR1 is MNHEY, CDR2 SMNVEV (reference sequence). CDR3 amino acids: CASSLFGGAETQYF. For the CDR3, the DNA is TGTGCCAGCAGTTTATTTGGGGGGGCAGAGACCCAGTACTTC.

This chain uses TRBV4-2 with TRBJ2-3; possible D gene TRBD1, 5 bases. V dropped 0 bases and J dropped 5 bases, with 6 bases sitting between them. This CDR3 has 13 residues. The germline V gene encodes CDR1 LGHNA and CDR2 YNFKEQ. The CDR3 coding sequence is TGTGCCAGCAGCCAAGATCAGGGAGATACGCAGTATTTT. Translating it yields CASSQDQGDTQYF.

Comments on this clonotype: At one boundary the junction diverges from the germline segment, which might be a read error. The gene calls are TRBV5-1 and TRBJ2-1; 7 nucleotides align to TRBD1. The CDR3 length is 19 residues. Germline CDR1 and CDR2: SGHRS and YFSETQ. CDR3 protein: CAGSLGFAATGVEYNEQFF. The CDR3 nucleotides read TGCGCCGGCAGCTTGGGGTTTGCGGCAACAGGGGTCGAGTACAATGAGCAGTTCTTC.

Here the CDR3 DNA reads TGCAGTGCTAGAGATCCCGCTAGCGGGGGGACCGAGCAGTTCTTC. Amino acid sequence: CSARDPASGGTEQFF. V usage is TRBV20-1 and J usage is TRBJ2-1; 11 nucleotides match TRBD2. CDR3 length: 15 residues. CDR1 is DFQATT, CDR2 SNEGSKA, per germline (reference sequence). The V gene end was trimmed by 0 bases and the J gene end by 10 bases; junction bases not matched to a gene: 8.